This T cell receptor beta chain appears in the sequencing data of a study of blood T cells in healthy people across ages. Study-level information: Capture via template switching afforded approximately one barcoded beta molecule per two T cells.

This clonotype was seen a handful of times. A second PCR, run for roughly 7 to 11 cycles, used a sample-barcoded 5' primer plus a J-beta primer mix. Each cDNA molecule carried a tag from a template-switch adaptor that contained 12 random nucleotides. TCRdb called the 5' RACE reads again in MiXCR, with one record for every CDR3 protein. In the table there are roughly 800,000 distinct CDR3 sequences, 25% of which are singletons. The CDR3 spans 17 residues. The germline gives CDR1 SGHDT, CDR2 YYEEEE. Deletions cut 7 bases from V and 4 bases from J, with 21 bases between. Per-sample PBMC isolation yielded at least 7 million cells. These records were also assigned to another study, of T cells of mothers and their children. This second study says: M1S, a second-PCR primer, added sample barcodes and 2-4 random nucleotides.

The source material was blood. V usage is TRBV5-6 and J usage is TRBJ2-6; D may be TRBD1 (6 bases). The source is a boy aged 10-17 years in good health. CDR3 protein: CASDSPRGLKGANVLTF. The CDR3 DNA reads TGTGCCAGCGACTCCCCCAGGGGCCTGAAGGGGGCCAACGTCCTGACTTTC.